Shown below are 10 T cell receptor beta chains from a single sample sequenced in a study of blood T cells in healthy people across ages. Together with a sample-barcoded 5' primer, a J-beta primer mix was included in a second PCR lasting roughly 6 to 12 cycles. One entry per CDR3 protein results from TCRdb running MiXCR on the 5' RACE reads. The sample has about 570,000 distinct CDR3 sequences, 27% seen once. Sequenced: blood. Receptors were obtained from a woman in her seventies in good health.

This chain connects TRBV20-1 to TRBJ2-5, with 8 positions matching TRBD2. V lost 5 bases, J lost 3 bases, and 5 bases stayed unmatched. Germline V lookup: CDR1 DFQATT, CDR2 SNEGSKA (reference sequence). CDR3 length equals 13 residues. The CDR3: CSAQRGTKETQYF. The CDR3 coding sequence is TGCAGTGCTCAGCGGGGGACAAAAGAGACCCAGTACTTC.

This clonotype turned up a few times. This rearrangement joins TRBV3-1 to TRBJ2-1, with 7 bases matching TRBD2. The V gene end was trimmed by 4 bases and the J gene end by 9 bases; junction bases not matched to a gene: 6. The CDR3 sequence is 13 residues long. Looked up from germline, CDR1 is LGHDT and CDR2 is YNNKEL (reference sequence). CDR3 sequence reads: CASSRILAFEQFF. As DNA, the CDR3 is TGTGCCAGCAGCCGCATACTAGCGTTTGAGCAGTTCTTC.

This clonotype was seen more than once but under ten times. The genes are TRBV5-1 and TRBJ1-4, with D perhaps TRBD1 (6 bases). The V and J ends lost 0 bases and 1 base respectively, with 10 bases between them. The CDR3 extends over 16 amino acids. In germline, CDR1 is SGHRS, CDR2 YFSETQ. DNA of the CDR3: TGCGCCAGCAGCTTGGTTGGGGGCGAAACTAATGAAAAACTGTTTTTT. This sequence encodes CASSLVGGETNEKLFF.

The chain has TRBV10-3 and TRBJ1-2; D remains ambiguous. Germline V gene data show CDR1 as ENHRY and CDR2 as SYGVKD. V dropped 6 bases and J dropped 3 bases, with 14 bases sitting between them. The CDR3 totals 14 residues. The CDR3 DNA sequence: TGTGCCATCAGACCAAAGGAGGGTGACTATGGCTACACCTTC. As protein: CAIRPKEGDYGYTF.

The rearrangement uses TRBV5-1 and TRBJ2-7; D not resolved. Germline V gene data show CDR1 as SGHRS and CDR2 as YFSETQ. The CDR3 is 13 residues long. V was shortened by 4 bases and J by 4 bases, with 12 bases between the two germline ends. The CDR3 loop is CASSHSTGYEQYF. CDR3 nucleotides: TGCGCCAGCAGCCATTCAACCGGGTACGAGCAGTACTTC.

This clonotype turned up a few times. CDR3 in amino acids: CASSLGTSLETQYF. The CDR3 region has the DNA TGTGCCAGCAGCTTGGGGACTAGCTTGGAGACCCAGTACTTC. V gene TRBV4-2 combines with J gene TRBJ2-5, with TRBD2 matching over 9 bases. V shed 5 bases, J shed 5 bases, and the junction held 6 bases outside the gene matches. The length of the CDR3 is 14 residues. Per the germline V gene, CDR1 is LGHNA and CDR2 is YNFKEQ.

This clonotype was observed a few times. V and J are TRBV7-8 and TRBJ1-4; D is undetermined. The CDR3 extends over 14 amino acids. The germline CDR1 and CDR2 sequences are SGHVS and FQNEAQ. V lost 1 base, J lost 8 bases, and 11 bases lay in between. For the CDR3, the DNA is TGTGCCAGCAGCTTAGTCGGGTTTAGGGAAAAACTGTTTTTT. It encodes CASSLVGFREKLFF.

On this clonotype itself: The junction differs from germline at one of its ends, possibly a read error. The chain links TRBV6-2 or TRBV6-3 to TRBJ2-7; 10 positions agree with TRBD1. There are 13 residues in the CDR3. Germline V CDR1 and CDR2: MNHEY, SVGEGT. The CDR3 nucleotides read TGTGCCAGTTCCCGGGACAGGGGCTACGTGCAGTACTTC. Its protein is CASSRDRGYVQYF.

In its sample, this clonotype was seen a few times. The DNA for the CDR3 is TGTGCCAGCACCCCCACGACAGGATCGGAGACCCAGTACTTC. This codes for CASTPTTGSETQYF. V is TRBV7-2 and J is TRBJ2-5, with D possibly being TRBD1 (6 bases). The CDR3 contains 14 residues. The germline V gene has CDR1 SGHTA and CDR2 FQGNSA. Between the trimmed V and J ends, which lost 7 bases and 5 bases, there was a span of 17 bases.

The genes are TRBV7-8 and TRBJ2-4, with TRBD2 matching 7 bases. The CDR3 consists of 15 residues. The germline CDR1 and CDR2 sequences are SGHVS and FQNEAQ. The J segment lost 2 bases and the V segment lost 6 bases, leaving 7 bases of the junction unmatched. As DNA, the CDR3 is TGTGCCAGCAGACCCTGGGGGGGGACCAAAAACATTCAGTACTTC. Its translation: CASRPWGGTKNIQYF.